This T cell receptor beta chain was documented in a study of T cells in Graves' hyperthyroidism and ophthalmopathy. This clonotype was seen many times. Its matching antigen is unknown. RNA transcripts were the template for amplifying TCR beta CDR3 regions. The TCR CDR3 first-round RT-PCR relied on the HTBI primer set. TCRdb redid the calling of the multiplex PCR reads with MiXCR, one entry per CDR3 protein. Counted here are around 350,000 distinct CDR3 sequences, over 10% occurring once; the ten biggest clones make up 9.2%. Study-wide results and limits: Onset of ophthalmopathy came a median approximately 6.5 months after the model predicted it. Most expanded thyroid clonotypes above 0.001 also appeared in blood.

This CDR3 has 15 residues. V lost 5 bases, J lost 1 base, and 14 bases lay in between. The germline V gene has CDR1 LNHDA and CDR2 SQIVND (reference sequence). The study excluded patients with uncontrolled infection, other autoimmune disease, pregnancy or lactation. The sequenced material came from blood. This chain joins TRBV19 and TRBJ1-1; unclear D gene. This TCR was sampled from a woman between 18 and 29 years old with Graves' hyperthyroidism. Written as DNA, the CDR3 is TGTGCCAGTAGTGCCCGGGCGTTCCCGAACACTGAAGCTTTCTTT. Translation: CASSARAFPNTEAFF.